The 8 T cell receptor beta chains presented below share a single source sample, sequenced in a study of T cell changes during pregnancy in multiple sclerosis. Libraries were prepared by immunoSEQ multiplex PCR; TCRdb keeps only in-frame clonotypes and omits some of them. In the table there are tens of thousands of clones, around 90% of which are singletons. Material: peripheral blood, obtained in the second trimester of pregnancy. The receptors come from a female donor with multiple sclerosis, enrolled in a pregnancy study.

The chain has TRBV7-9 and TRBJ2-5; D remains ambiguous. This CDR3 is built from 14 residues. Germline V gene sequence: CDR1 SEHNR, CDR2 FQNEAQ (reference sequence). Trimming pared 4 bases from V and 0 bases from J, leaving 9 bases between. The CDR3 DNA reads as TGTGCCAGCAGCTCGACACAGTACCAAGAGACCCAGTACTTC. It codes for CASSSTQYQETQYF.

The V and J genes are TRBV7-9 and TRBJ2-7, with D perhaps matching TRBD1 (5 bases). This CDR3 spans 14 amino acids. Trimming shortened V by 5 bases and J by 1 base, and 12 bases separated the two germline ends. The germline V gene encodes CDR1 SEHNR and CDR2 FQNEAQ (reference sequence). The CDR3 DNA is TGTGCCAGCAGCATAGACAGCTTTTCCTACGAGCAGTACTTC. This sequence encodes CASSIDSFSYEQYF. Using reference TRBV7-9 and TRBJ2-7 for the parts outside the CDR3, the full variable domain is DTGVSQNPRHKITKRGQNVTFRCDPISEHNRLYWYRQTLGQGPEFLTYFQNEAQLEKSRLLSDRFSAERPKGSFSTLEIQRTEQGDSAMYLCASSIDSFSYEQYFGPGTRLTVT.

V is TRBV21-1 and J is TRBJ1-5. TRBV21-1 is a pseudogene. The CDR3 runs to 17 residues. The CDR3 reads CASSKEGQGGSNQPQHF. As DNA, the CDR3 is TGTGCCAGCAGCAAAGAGGGGCAGGGAGGTAGCAATCAGCCCCAGCATTTT.

The V call is TRBV7-9, the J call TRBJ1-2; D perhaps matches TRBD1 (5 bases). CDR3 length: 15 amino acids. From germline, CDR1 is SEHNR and CDR2 FQNEAQ (reference sequence). V dropped 0 bases and J dropped 6 bases, with 14 bases sitting between them. The CDR3 spells CASSLAVWGGDGYTF. As DNA, the CDR3 is TGTGCCAGCAGCTTAGCGGTGTGGGGGGGAGATGGCTACACCTTC.

This chain connects TRBV9 to TRBJ1-2; D ambiguous. CDR3 length: 16 amino acids. Germline CDR1 SGDLS, CDR2 YYNGEE. V was cut by 4 bases and J by 1 base, with 17 bases left in between. CDR3 sequence reads: CASSPGERPNNYGYTF. CDR3 sequence (DNA): TGTGCCAGCAGCCCCGGTGAGCGCCCAAATAACTATGGCTACACCTTC.

The chain employs TRBV28 and TRBJ1-5; D is perhaps TRBD1 (6 bases). Trimming pared 8 bases from V and 6 bases from J, leaving 14 bases between. CDR1 and CDR2 from the germline V gene are MDHEN and SYDVKM. The CDR3 loop spans 13 amino acids. The CDR3 DNA is TGTGCCAGCCGAACAGGGATCCTTCAGCCCCAGCATTTT. Its translation is CASRTGILQPQHF.

The V call is TRBV19, the J call TRBJ1-4; D call uncertain. Trimming removed 3 bases at V and 7 bases at J, with 12 bases between. CDR3 length: 14 amino acids. The germline V gene has CDR1 LNHDA and CDR2 SQIVND (reference sequence). CDR3 coding DNA: TGTGCCAGTAGTATGCGGGTTAGGGCTGAAAAACTGTTTTTT. As protein: CASSMRVRAEKLFF.

The chain recombines TRBV14 with TRBJ2-7, with TRBD2 matching over 13 bases. Unmatched junction bases numbered 9, after V lost 4 bases and J lost 0 bases. Germline lookup yields CDR1 SGHDN and CDR2 FVKESK. The CDR3 spans 18 residues. CDR3 residues: CASSPTGLAGHSSYEQYF. The CDR3 nucleotides are TGTGCCAGCAGCCCGACGGGACTAGCGGGGCATTCCTCCTACGAGCAGTACTTC.